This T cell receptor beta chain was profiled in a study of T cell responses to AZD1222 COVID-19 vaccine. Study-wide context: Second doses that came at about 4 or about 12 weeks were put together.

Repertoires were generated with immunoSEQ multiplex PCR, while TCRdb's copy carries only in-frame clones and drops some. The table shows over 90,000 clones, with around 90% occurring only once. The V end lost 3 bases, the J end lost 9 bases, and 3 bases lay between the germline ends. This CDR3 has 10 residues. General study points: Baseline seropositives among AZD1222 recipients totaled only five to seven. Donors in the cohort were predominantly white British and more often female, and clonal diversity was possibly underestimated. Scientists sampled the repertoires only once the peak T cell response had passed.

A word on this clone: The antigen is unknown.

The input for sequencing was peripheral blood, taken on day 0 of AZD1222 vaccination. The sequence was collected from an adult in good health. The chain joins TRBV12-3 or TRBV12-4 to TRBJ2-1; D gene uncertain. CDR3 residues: CASSLVEQFF. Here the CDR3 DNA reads TGTGCCAGCAGTTTGGTTGAGCAGTTCTTC.